Each of the 16 T cell receptor beta chains below was sequenced from the same sample in a study of T cells in Graves' hyperthyroidism and ophthalmopathy. Template material for amplifying TCR beta CDR3 regions consisted of RNA transcripts. First-round RT-PCR targeting the TCR CDR3 was performed with the HTBI primer set. One entry per CDR3 protein, called by TCRdb with MiXCR from the multiplex PCR reads. Of almost 35,000 distinct CDR3 sequences in the sample, around 50% were seen once. The sequenced material came from blood. The receptors derive from a woman between 35 and 50 years old with Graves' ophthalmopathy.

The chain carries TRBV2 and TRBJ1-5; 7 bases match TRBD1. The germline V gene encodes CDR1 SNHLY and CDR2 FYNNEI. This CDR3 has 15 residues. V shed 4 bases, J shed 7 bases, and the junction held 10 bases outside the gene matches. CDR3 nucleotides: TGTGCCAGCAGTGTACACAGGGGAGCAGGGCAGCCCCAGCATTTT. It encodes CASSVHRGAGQPQHF.

This clonotype was detected ten times or more. The rearrangement links TRBV12-3 or TRBV12-4 to TRBJ1-6; D may be TRBD1 (5 bases). Trimming shortened V by 3 bases and J by 10 bases, and 13 bases separated the two germline ends. The CDR3 covers 14 residues. The CDR3 DNA reads TGTGCCAGCAGTTTGGGGAGGCGGGGGTCACCCCTCCACTTT. Translated, it gives CASSLGRRGSPLHF.

The J gene is TRBJ1-5, the V gene TRBV20-1; no clear D. Trimming stripped 0 bases from V and 6 bases from J, with 15 bases between. This CDR3 is built from 15 residues. Germline V CDR1 and CDR2: DFQATT, SNEGSKA (reference sequence). The CDR3 loop reads CSARDRAGGRQPQHF. CDR3 in DNA: TGCAGTGCTAGAGATCGGGCGGGAGGGCGTCAGCCCCAGCATTTT.

Details on this clonotype: The conserved phenylalanine or tryptophan normally closing the CDR3 is absent here, so this likely arose from a read error. The gene calls are TRBV20-1 and TRBJ2-3; 9 positions agree with TRBD2. Germline assignment: CDR1 DFQATT and CDR2 SNEGSKA (reference sequence). Germline trimming cut 6 bases from V and 11 bases from J; bases unmatched to any gene: 18. CDR3 size: 15 residues. CDR3 in DNA: TGCAGTGCGGAAGACCCAGGGACTAGCACGTACGAGCAGTATTGT. Its translation is CSAEDPGTSTYEQYC.

This clonotype was recorded only once. This chain uses TRBV2 with TRBJ2-1, with 13 positions matching TRBD2. The CDR3 extends over 15 amino acids. Germline-derived CDR1 and CDR2 are SNHLY and FYNNEI. V was pared by 6 bases and J by 9 bases, with 8 bases of the junction left unmatched. The CDR3 DNA reads TGTGCCAGCAGACGGACTAGCGGGAGTATATCTGAGCAGTTCTTC. Residues: CASRRTSGSISEQFF.

This chain uses TRBV20-1 with TRBJ2-1; 11 positions match TRBD2. CDR1 DFQATT and CDR2 SNEGSKA come from the germline V gene (reference sequence). CDR3 length: 13 amino acids. With 4 bases clipped from V and 7 bases from J, the junction kept 3 bases outside the gene matches. DNA of the CDR3: TGCAGTGCTACTAGCGGGGGGCCTAATGAGCAGTTCTTC. Its translation: CSATSGGPNEQFF.

In this sample, this clonotype turned up many times. The V call is TRBV3-1, the J call TRBJ2-7; D uncertain. CDR3 size: 11 residues. Trimming removed 0 bases at V and 6 bases at J, with 3 bases between. Germline V gene data show CDR1 as LGHDT and CDR2 as YNNKEL (reference sequence). This CDR3 reads CASSQESEQYF. CDR3 DNA: TGTGCCAGCAGCCAAGAAAGCGAGCAGTACTTC.

This clonotype was counted at least ten times. This sequence joins TRBV4-2 and TRBJ2-1; D is ambiguous. CDR1 is LGHNA, CDR2 YNFKEQ, per germline. V was clipped by 3 bases and J by 6 bases, with 12 bases between them. This CDR3 spans 14 amino acids. The CDR3 reads CASSHQLAVNEQFF. The CDR3 DNA is TGTGCCAGCAGCCACCAACTGGCGGTCAATGAGCAGTTCTTC.

The genes are TRBV24-1 and TRBJ2-7; 11 nucleotides match TRBD1. J was trimmed by 4 bases and V by 3 bases; bases with no gene match: 7. Germline CDR1 reads KGHDR; CDR2 reads SFDVKD. The CDR3 has 16 residues. This chain's CDR3 is CATSDPNGTGGYEQYF. For the CDR3, the DNA is TGTGCCACCAGTGATCCCAACGGGACAGGGGGTTACGAGCAGTACTTC.

V is TRBV3-1 and J is TRBJ1-1; 9 bases map to TRBD1. The trim removed 5 bases at V and 5 bases at J, leaving 6 bases unmatched. The CDR3 loop spans 14 amino acids. The V gene's germline CDR1 is LGHDT and CDR2 YNNKEL (reference sequence). This CDR3 is CASSGQGRNTEAFF. The CDR3 DNA sequence: TGTGCCAGCAGCGGACAGGGGAGGAATACTGAAGCTTTCTTT.

This clonotype has ten or more counts. This rearrangement joins TRBV3-1 to TRBJ1-2, with 7 bases that match TRBD1. J gave up 4 bases and V 4 bases, and 3 bases lay outside the gene matches. The CDR3 runs to 13 residues. CDR1 and CDR2 (germline): LGHDT, YNNKEL (reference sequence). CDR3 in DNA: TGTGCCAGCAGCCGACAGGGTAGCTATGGCTACACCTTC. It specifies CASSRQGSYGYTF.

This clonotype was detected many times. The chain recombines TRBV4-1 with TRBJ2-7, with 12 positions matching TRBD1. The CDR3 runs to 15 residues. V lost 4 bases, J lost 6 bases, and 7 bases stayed unmatched. Germline values: CDR1 MGHRA, CDR2 YSYEKL. This CDR3 is CASSRPGQGAGEQYF. The CDR3 nucleotides read TGCGCCAGCAGCCGACCGGGACAGGGGGCGGGCGAGCAGTACTTC.

The CDR3 DNA reads as TGTGCCAGCAGCTTAGCTCCAGTCAGCAATCAGCCCCAGCATTTT. Translating gives CASSLAPVSNQPQHF. This chain uses TRBV7-6 with TRBJ1-5; no clear D gene. Trimming took off 0 bases at V and 1 base at J, with 7 bases between the two ends. The CDR3 is 15 amino acids. Germline V gene data show CDR1 as SGHVS and CDR2 as FNYEAQ.

On this clonotype itself: This likely comes from a read error, as the CDR3 has no conserved phenylalanine or tryptophan at its end. The DNA is left out, because the CDR3 cannot be placed on it with certainty; the CDR3 is given as TCRdb lists it. The chain has TRBV11-3 and TRBJ2-2. The V gene's germline CDR1 is SGHNT and CDR2 YENEEA. A total of 16 residues make up the CDR3, ends included. The CDR3 sequence: CASSLDQPSNTGERFC.

As regards this clonotype: An end of the junction differs from the germline gene, which may be a read error. The genes are TRBV6-5 and TRBJ2-7; D not resolved. This CDR3 contains 14 residues. Germline CDR1 is MNHEY and CDR2 is SVGAGI. The CDR3 is CASSYRYKAYEQHF. CDR3 in DNA: TGTGCCAGCAGTTACCGATACAAGGCCTACGAGCAGCATTTC.

In its sample, this clonotype ranks as medium-sized (0.01 to 0.1%). This chain connects TRBV19 to TRBJ1-6, with D unresolved. The CDR3 length is 13 residues. V was shortened by 3 bases and J by 8 bases, with 8 bases between the two germline ends. Germline lookup yields CDR1 LNHDA and CDR2 SQIVND (reference sequence). The CDR3 sequence: CASSIIGDSPLHF. The CDR3 DNA follows: TGTGCCAGTAGTATCATCGGCGATTCACCCCTCCACTTT.